The rows below give T cell receptor beta chains drawn from one sample of a study of response to subunit inactivated influenza vaccine. One entry per CDR3 protein results from TCRdb running MiXCR on the RT-PCR reads. The data hold about 520,000 distinct CDR3 sequences, with approximately 7.8% observed a single time. Source: PBMCs from blood, taken 23 months after vaccination. Source of these receptors: a man between 45 and 75 years old who received an inactivated influenza vaccine. Both conserved end residues are part of each CDR3. The order of the fields is clone size, J gene, D gene, V gene, CDR3 length, CDR3 DNA, CDR3 protein. The D gene is left open where the match is weak. Clone size is shown for a subset of rows, as once, few, many or a class of expanded clone.

-,TRBJ2-1,-,TRBV24-1,13,TGTGCCACCAGTGATCCGCCATCGGCCTCTTTGATCTTC,CATSDPPSASLIF
-,TRBJ2-3,TRBD1,TRBV4-2,16,TGTGCCAGCAGCCAAGGTCCGACAGGGTGGACAGATACGCAGTATTTT,CASSQGPTGWTDTQYF
-,TRBJ1-1,-,TRBV5-1,16,TGCGCCAGCAGCATGAGTCTCGGACAACGAAACACTGAAGCTTTCTTT,CASSMSLGQRNTEAFF
few,TRBJ1-4,-,TRBV27,15,TGTGCCAGCAGTTTGGTTCGTACAACTAATGAAAAACTGTTTTTT,CASSLVRTTNEKLFF
many,TRBJ2-3,-,TRBV10-3,11,TGTGCCATCAGTATGGGGGATACGCAGTATTTT,CAISMGDTQYF
few,TRBJ2-1,-,TRBV6-5,18,TGTGCCAGCAGTTTTGGTCAGGGAATCATTAGCTCCTACAATGAGCAGTTCTTC,CASSFGQGIISSYNEQFF
few,TRBJ2-1,-,TRBV3-1,17,TGTGCCAGCAGCCCCCGGGCTGGCGGGACCTCCTACAATGAGCAGTTCTTC,CASSPRAGGTSYNEQFF
-,TRBJ2-7,-,TRBV6-1,15,TGTGCCAGCAGGCCGGGACTTACGTTAACCTACGAGCAGTACTTC,CASRPGLTLTYEQYF
few,TRBJ2-5,-,TRBV4-2,18,TGTGCCAGCAGCCAAATTAGGGGGCAGGGGGGGAGCCAAGAGACCCAGTACTTC,CASSQIRGQGGSQETQYF
-,TRBJ1-5,-,TRBV18,13,TGTGCCAGCTCAGTAGGCAGGGACCAGCCCCAGCATTTT,CASSVGRDQPQHF